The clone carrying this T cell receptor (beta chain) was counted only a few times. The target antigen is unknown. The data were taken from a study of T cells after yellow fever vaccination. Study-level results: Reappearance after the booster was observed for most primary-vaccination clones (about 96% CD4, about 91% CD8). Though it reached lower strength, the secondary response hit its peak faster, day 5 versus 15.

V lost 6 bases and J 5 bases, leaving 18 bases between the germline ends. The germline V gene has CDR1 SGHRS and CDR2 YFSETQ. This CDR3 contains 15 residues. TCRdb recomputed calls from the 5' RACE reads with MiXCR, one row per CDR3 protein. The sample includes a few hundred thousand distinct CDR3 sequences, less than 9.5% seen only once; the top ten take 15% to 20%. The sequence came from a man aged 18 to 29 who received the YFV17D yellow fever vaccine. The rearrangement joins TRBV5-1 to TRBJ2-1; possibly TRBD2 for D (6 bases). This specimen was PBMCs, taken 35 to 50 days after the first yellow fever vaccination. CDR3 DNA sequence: TGCGCCAGCAAGCCGCGGAGGGAATCCCACAATGAGCAGTTCTTC. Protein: CASKPRRESHNEQFF.